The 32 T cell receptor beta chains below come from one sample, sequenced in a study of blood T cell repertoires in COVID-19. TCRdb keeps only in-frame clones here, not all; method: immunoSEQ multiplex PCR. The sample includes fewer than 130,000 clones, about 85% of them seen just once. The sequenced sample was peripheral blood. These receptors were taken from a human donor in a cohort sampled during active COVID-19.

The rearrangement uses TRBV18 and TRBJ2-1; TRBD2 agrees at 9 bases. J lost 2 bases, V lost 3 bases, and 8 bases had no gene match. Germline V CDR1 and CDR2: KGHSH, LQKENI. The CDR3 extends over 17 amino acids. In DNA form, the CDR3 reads TGTGCCAGCTCACCGTCAATAGCGGGAGCAGCCTACAATGAGCAGTTCTTC. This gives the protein CASSPSIAGAAYNEQFF. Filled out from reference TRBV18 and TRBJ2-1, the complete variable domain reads NAGVMQNPRHLVRRRGQEARLRCSPMKGHSHVYWYRQLPEEGLKFMVYLQKENIIDESGMPKERFSAEFPKEGPSILRIQQVVRGDSAAYFCASSPSIAGAAYNEQFFGPGTRLTVL.

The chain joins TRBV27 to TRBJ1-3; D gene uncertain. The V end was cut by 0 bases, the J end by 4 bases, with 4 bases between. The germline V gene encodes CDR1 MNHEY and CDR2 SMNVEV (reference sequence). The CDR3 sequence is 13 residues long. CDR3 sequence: CASSLSRGNTIYF. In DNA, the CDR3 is TGTGCCAGCAGTTTATCGAGGGGAAACACCATATATTTT.

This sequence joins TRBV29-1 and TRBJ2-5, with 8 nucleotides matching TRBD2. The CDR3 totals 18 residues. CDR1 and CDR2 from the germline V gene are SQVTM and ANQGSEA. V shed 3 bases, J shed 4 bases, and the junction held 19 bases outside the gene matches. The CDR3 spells CSVEGPGGLRPLGETQYF. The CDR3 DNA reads TGCAGCGTTGAGGGGCCGGGAGGGCTCAGGCCGCTGGGAGAGACCCAGTACTTC. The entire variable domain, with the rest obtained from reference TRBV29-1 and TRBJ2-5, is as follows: SAVISQKPSRDICQRGTSLTIQCQVDSQVTMMFWYRQQPGQSLTLIATANQGSEATYESGFVIDKFPISRPNLTFSTLTVSNMSPEDSSIYLCSVEGPGGLRPLGETQYFGPGTRLLVL.

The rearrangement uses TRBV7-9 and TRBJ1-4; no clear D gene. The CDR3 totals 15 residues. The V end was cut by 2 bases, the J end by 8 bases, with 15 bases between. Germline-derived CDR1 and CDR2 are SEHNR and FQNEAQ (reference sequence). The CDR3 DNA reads TGTGCCAGCAGCTTATCGGGAACGTCATCCGAAAAACTGTTTTTT. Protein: CASSLSGTSSEKLFF.

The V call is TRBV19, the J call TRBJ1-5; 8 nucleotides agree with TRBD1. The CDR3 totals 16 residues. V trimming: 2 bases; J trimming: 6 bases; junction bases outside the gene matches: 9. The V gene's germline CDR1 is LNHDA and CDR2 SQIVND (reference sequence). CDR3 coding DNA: TGTGCCAGTAGTATAATCGGAGGACAGGGCGGTCAGCCCCAGCATTTT. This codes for CASSIIGGQGGQPQHF.

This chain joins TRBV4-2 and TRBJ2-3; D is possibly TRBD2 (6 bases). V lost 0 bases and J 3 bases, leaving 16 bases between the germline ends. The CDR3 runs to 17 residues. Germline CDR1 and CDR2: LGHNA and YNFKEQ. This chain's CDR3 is CASSQEKGGTETDTQYF. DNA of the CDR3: TGTGCCAGCAGCCAAGAAAAGGGTGGGACTGAAACAGATACGCAGTATTTT.

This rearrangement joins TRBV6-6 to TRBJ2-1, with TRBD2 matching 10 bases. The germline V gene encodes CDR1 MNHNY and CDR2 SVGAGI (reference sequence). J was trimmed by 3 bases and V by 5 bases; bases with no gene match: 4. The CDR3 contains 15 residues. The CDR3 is CASSSGGAGYNEQFF. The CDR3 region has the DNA TGTGCCAGCAGTAGCGGGGGGGCCGGCTACAATGAGCAGTTCTTC.

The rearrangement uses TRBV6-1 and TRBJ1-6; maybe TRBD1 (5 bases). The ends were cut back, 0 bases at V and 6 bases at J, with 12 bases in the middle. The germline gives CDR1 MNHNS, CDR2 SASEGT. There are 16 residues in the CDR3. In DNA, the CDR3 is TGTGCCAGCAGTGAAGCGGGGGGGACCAGTAATTCACCCCTCCACTTT. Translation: CASSEAGGTSNSPLHF.

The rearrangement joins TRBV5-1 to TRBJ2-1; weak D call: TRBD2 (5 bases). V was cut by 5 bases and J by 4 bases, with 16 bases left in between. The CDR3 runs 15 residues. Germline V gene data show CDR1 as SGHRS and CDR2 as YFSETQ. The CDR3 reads CASSYPRGSYNEQFF. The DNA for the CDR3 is TGCGCCAGCAGTTACCCCCGGGGTTCATACAATGAGCAGTTCTTC. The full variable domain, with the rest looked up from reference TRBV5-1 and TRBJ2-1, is KAGVTQTPRYLIKTRGQQVTLSCSPISGHRSVSWYQQTPGQGLQFLFEYFSETQRNKGNFPGRFSGRQFSNSRSEMNVSTLELGDSALYLCASSYPRGSYNEQFFGPGTRLTVL.

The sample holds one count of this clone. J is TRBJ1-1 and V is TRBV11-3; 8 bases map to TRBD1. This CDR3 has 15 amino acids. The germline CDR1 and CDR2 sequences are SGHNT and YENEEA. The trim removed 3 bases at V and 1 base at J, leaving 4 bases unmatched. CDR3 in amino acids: CASSFGQGANTEAFF. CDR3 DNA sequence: TGTGCCAGCAGCTTCGGACAGGGTGCGAACACTGAAGCTTTCTTT.

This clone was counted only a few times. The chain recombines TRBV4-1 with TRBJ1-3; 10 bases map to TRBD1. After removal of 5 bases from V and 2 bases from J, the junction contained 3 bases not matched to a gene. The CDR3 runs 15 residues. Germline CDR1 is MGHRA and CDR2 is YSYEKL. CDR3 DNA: TGCGCCAGCAGCTACGGGACAGGGGCTGGAAACACCATATATTTT. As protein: CASSYGTGAGNTIYF.

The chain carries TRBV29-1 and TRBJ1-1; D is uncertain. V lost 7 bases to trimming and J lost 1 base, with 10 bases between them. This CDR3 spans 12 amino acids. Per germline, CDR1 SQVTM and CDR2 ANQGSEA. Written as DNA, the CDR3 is TGCAGCGCTGGAGGCAGGAACACTGAAGCTTTCTTT. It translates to CSAGGRNTEAFF.

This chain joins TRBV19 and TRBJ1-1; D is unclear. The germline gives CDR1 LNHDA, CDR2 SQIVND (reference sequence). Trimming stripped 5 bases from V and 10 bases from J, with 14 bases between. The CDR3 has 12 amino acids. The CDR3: CASSADGMRAFF. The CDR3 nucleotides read TGTGCCAGTAGTGCCGATGGTATGAGAGCTTTCTTT. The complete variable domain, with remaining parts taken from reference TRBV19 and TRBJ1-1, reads DGGITQSPKYLFRKEGQNVTLSCEQNLNHDAMYWYRQDPGQGLRLIYYSQIVNDFQKGDIAEGYSVSREKKESFPLTVTSAQKNPTAFYLCASSADGMRAFFGQGTRLTVV.

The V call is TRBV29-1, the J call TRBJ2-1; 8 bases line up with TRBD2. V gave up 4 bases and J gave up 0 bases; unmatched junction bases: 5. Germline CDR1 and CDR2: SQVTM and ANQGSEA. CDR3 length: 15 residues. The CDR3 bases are TGCAGCGTTGTAGGACTAGCCAACTCCTACAATGAGCAGTTCTTC. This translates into CSVVGLANSYNEQFF.

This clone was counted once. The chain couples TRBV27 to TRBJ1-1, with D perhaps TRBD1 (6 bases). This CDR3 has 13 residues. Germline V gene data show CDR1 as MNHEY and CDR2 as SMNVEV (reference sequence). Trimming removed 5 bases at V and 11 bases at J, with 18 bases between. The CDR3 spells CASSTSGTQGAFF. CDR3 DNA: TGTGCCAGCAGTACCTCCGGGACACAGGGTGCTTTCTTT.

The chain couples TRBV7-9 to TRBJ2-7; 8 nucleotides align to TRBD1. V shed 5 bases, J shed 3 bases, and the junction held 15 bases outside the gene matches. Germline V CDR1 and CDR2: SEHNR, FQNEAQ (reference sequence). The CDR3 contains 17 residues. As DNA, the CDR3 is TGTGCCAGCAGCCATAACCCGACCGGGACAGGCCTCTACGAGCAGTACTTC. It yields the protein CASSHNPTGTGLYEQYF. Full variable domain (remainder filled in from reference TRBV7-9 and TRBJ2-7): DTGVSQNPRHKITKRGQNVTFRCDPISEHNRLYWYRQTLGQGPEFLTYFQNEAQLEKSRLLSDRFSAERPKGSFSTLEIQRTEQGDSAMYLCASSHNPTGTGLYEQYFGPGTRLTVT.

DNA for the CDR3: TGTGCCAGCAGCCTTCTGGGCGGGGGGGCTAATGAGCAGTTCTTC. This translates into CASSLLGGGANEQFF. V usage is TRBV27 and J usage is TRBJ2-1; 9 bases map to TRBD2. CDR3 size: 15 residues. J was trimmed by 7 bases and V by 6 bases; bases with no gene match: 10. Germline V gene lookup returns CDR1 MNHEY and CDR2 SMNVEV (reference sequence).

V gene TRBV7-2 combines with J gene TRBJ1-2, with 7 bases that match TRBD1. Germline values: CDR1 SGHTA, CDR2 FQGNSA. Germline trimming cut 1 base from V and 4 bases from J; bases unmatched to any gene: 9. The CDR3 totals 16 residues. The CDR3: CASSLEPGRGSYGYTF. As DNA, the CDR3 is TGTGCCAGCAGCTTAGAGCCAGGCAGGGGGTCCTATGGCTACACCTTC.

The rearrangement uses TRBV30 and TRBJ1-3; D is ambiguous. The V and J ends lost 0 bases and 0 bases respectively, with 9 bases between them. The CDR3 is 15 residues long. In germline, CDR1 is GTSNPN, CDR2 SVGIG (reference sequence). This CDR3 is CAWSVFTSSGNTIYF. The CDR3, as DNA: TGTGCCTGGAGTGTCTTCACGAGCTCTGGAAACACCATATATTTT.

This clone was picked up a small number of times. CDR3 DNA sequence: TGTGCCAGCAGCGCCCATATCCTAGCGGGGGGCCTCACAGATACGCAGTATTTT. It codes for CASSAHILAGGLTDTQYF. The chain is built from TRBV9 and TRBJ2-3; 11 nucleotides align to TRBD2. The CDR3 consists of 18 residues. CDR1 is SGDLS, CDR2 YYNGEE, per germline. J gave up 2 bases and V 3 bases, and 11 bases lay outside the gene matches.

The CDR3 region has the DNA TGTGCCACCCGGTCCCGCCGGAGCTCCTACAATGAGCAGTTCTTC. This sequence encodes CATRSRRSSYNEQFF. This rearrangement joins TRBV5-6 to TRBJ2-1, with unresolved D. From germline, CDR1 is SGHDT and CDR2 YYEEEE. There are 15 residues in the CDR3. V shed 9 bases and J shed 0 bases, with 16 bases lying between them. Combining the CDR3 with reference TRBV5-6 and TRBJ2-1 gives the whole variable domain DAGVTQSPTHLIKTRGQQVTLRCSPKSGHDTVSWYQQALGQGPQFIFQYYEEEERQRGNFPDRFSGHQFPNYSSELNVNALLLGDSALYLCATRSRRSSYNEQFFGPGTRLTVL.

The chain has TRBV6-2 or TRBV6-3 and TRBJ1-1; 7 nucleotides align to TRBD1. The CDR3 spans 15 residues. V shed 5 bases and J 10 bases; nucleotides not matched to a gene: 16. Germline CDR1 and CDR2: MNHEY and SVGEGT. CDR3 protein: CASSQPQRTGSLAFF. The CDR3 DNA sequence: TGTGCCAGCAGTCAACCGCAACGGACAGGAAGTTTAGCTTTCTTT.

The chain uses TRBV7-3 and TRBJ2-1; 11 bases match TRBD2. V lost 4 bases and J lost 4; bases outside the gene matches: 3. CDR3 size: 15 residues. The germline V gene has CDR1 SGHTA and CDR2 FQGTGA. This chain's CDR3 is CASSWGLAEYNEQFF. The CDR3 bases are TGTGCCAGCAGCTGGGGACTAGCGGAATACAATGAGCAGTTCTTC.

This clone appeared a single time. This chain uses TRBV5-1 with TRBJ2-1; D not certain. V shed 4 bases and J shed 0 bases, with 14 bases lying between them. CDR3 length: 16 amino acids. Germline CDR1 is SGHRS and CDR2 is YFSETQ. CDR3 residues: CASSPPDSSSYNEQFF. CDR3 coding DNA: TGCGCCAGCAGCCCCCCCGACTCGAGCTCCTACAATGAGCAGTTCTTC.

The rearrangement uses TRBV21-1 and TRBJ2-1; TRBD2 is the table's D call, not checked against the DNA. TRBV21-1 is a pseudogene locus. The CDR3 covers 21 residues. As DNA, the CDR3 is TGTGCCAGCAGCACTATCCGGGACAGAGGACTAGCGGGATGTTTCTACAATGAGCAGTTCTTC. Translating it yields CASSTIRDRGLAGCFYNEQFF.

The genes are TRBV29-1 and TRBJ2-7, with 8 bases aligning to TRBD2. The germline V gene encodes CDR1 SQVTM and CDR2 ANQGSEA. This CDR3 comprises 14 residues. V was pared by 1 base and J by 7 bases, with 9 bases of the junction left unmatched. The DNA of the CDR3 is TGCAGCGTTGAAGTTGGCGGGAGGCCCTGGGAGCAGTACTTC. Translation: CSVEVGGRPWEQYF.

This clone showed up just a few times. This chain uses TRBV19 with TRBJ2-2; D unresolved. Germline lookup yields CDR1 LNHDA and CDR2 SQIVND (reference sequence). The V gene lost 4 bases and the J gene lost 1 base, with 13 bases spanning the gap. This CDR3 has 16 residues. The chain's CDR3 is CASSNPRQRNTGELFF. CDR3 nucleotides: TGTGCCAGTAGTAACCCGAGGCAGAGGAACACCGGGGAGCTGTTTTTT. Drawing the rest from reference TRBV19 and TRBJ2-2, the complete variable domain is DGGITQSPKYLFRKEGQNVTLSCEQNLNHDAMYWYRQDPGQGLRLIYYSQIVNDFQKGDIAEGYSVSREKKESFPLTVTSAQKNPTAFYLCASSNPRQRNTGELFFGEGSRLTVL.

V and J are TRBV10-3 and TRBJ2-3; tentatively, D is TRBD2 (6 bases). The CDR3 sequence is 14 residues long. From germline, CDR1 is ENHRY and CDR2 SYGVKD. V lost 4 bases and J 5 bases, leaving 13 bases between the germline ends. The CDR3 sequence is CAISGGGTGDTQYF. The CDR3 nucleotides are TGTGCCATCAGTGGGGGCGGGACGGGAGATACGCAGTATTTT.

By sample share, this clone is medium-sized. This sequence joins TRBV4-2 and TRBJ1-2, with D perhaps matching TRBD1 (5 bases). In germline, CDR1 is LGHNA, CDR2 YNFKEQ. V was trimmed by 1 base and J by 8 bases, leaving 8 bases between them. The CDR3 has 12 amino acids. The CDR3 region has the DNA TGTGCCAGCAGCCAAGGGGGCTGGGGCTACACCTTC. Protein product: CASSQGGWGYTF.

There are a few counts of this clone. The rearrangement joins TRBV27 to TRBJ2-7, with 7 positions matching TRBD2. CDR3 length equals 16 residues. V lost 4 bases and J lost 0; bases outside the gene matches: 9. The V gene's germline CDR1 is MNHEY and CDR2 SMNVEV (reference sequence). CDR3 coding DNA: TGTGCCAGCAGTTCCCCCGGGGGGTCTAGCTCCTACGAGCAGTACTTC. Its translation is CASSSPGGSSSYEQYF.

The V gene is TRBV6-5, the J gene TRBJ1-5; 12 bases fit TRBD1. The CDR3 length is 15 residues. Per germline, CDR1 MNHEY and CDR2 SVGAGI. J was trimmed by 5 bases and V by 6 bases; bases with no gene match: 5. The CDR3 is CASSSGTGGYQPQHF. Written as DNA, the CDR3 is TGTGCCAGCAGCTCCGGGACAGGGGGCTATCAGCCCCAGCATTTT.

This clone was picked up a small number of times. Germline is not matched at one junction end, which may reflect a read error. CDR3 nucleotides: TGCAGCGTTGCCGGGACAGGTTTTGTCCTCTTC. Its protein product is CSVAGTGFVLF. The V and J genes are TRBV29-1 and TRBJ1-2; TRBD1 aligns across 8 bases. Germline loops: CDR1 SQVTM, CDR2 ANQGSEA. CDR3 length: 11 amino acids.